This T cell receptor (beta chain) was captured in a study of T cells after yellow fever vaccination. CDR1 and CDR2 (germline): SGHRS, YFSETQ. This CDR3 contains 14 residues. Deletions cut 5 bases from V and 0 bases from J, with 11 bases between. This clonotype was counted at least ten times. The study made its TCR cDNA through 5'RACE template switching. That step introduced a universal primer site along with UMIs. TCRdb called the 5' RACE reads again in MiXCR, with one record for every CDR3 protein. Of 100,000 to 150,000 distinct CDR3 sequences listed, around 7.2% are singletons. This specimen was CD4+ T cells sorted from PBMCs, taken approximately 47 days after the first yellow fever vaccination. The chain joins TRBV5-1 to TRBJ1-1, with a tentative D call TRBD1 (5 bases). The sequence was collected from a young man who received the YFV17D yellow fever vaccine. CDR3 in DNA: TGCGCCAGCAGGGCCGGGACGGTGAACACTGAAGCTTTCTTT. This gives the protein CASRAGTVNTEAFF. Supplemented by reference TRBV5-1 and TRBJ1-1, the full variable domain reads KAGVTQTPRYLIKTRGQQVTLSCSPISGHRSVSWYQQTPGQGLQFLFEYFSETQRNKGNFPGRFSGRQFSNSRSEMNVSTLELGDSALYLCASRAGTVNTEAFFGQGTRLTVV.